These T cell receptor beta chains were read from a single sample in a study of a mutant IDH1 vaccine in newly diagnosed glioma. Sequencing used immunoSEQ multiplex PCR; TCRdb keeps in-frame clones, though not all of them. The sample lists approximately 34,000 clones; roughly 89% were seen once. No antigens are known for them. The sample consisted of PBMCs, taken from a glioma patient whose treatment included an IDH1 peptide vaccine. The receptors were sampled from a man in his forties with glioma. Each CDR3 is given with its conserved first and last residue. Each record gives: J gene, V gene, D gene, clone size, CDR3 DNA, CDR3 protein. D genes are given only for firm matches. The size field is filled for only some rows; it gives once, few, many or a size class.

j_call: TRBJ1-3; v_call: TRBV11-2; d_call: TRBD1; clone_size: .; cdr3_nt: TGTGCCAGCAGCACCGGTGGACAGGGGTCTGGAAACACCATATATTTT; cdr3_aa: CASSTGGQGSGNTIYF
j_call: TRBJ1-5; v_call: TRBV6-6; d_call: TRBD1; clone_size: few; cdr3_nt: TGTGCCACCCGGCATCCCGGGACAGTCAATCAGCCCCAGCATTTT; cdr3_aa: CATRHPGTVNQPQHF
j_call: TRBJ2-5; v_call: TRBV5-6; d_call: .; clone_size: once; cdr3_nt: TGTGCCAGCAGCGTCGGCCCCTTTCAGACCCAGTACTTC; cdr3_aa: CASSVGPFQTQYF
j_call: TRBJ2-7; v_call: TRBV28; d_call: .; clone_size: .; cdr3_nt: TGTGCCAGCAGCGTGGAAGACAACCCCTACGAGCAGTACTTC; cdr3_aa: CASSVEDNPYEQYF
j_call: TRBJ2-2; v_call: TRBV9; d_call: TRBD1; clone_size: .; cdr3_nt: TGTGCCAGCAGCTCCTTCCCGGGACAGGGGGCAGGGGAGCTGTTTTTT; cdr3_aa: CASSSFPGQGAGELFF
j_call: TRBJ1-5; v_call: TRBV28; d_call: .; clone_size: .; cdr3_nt: TGTGCCAGTTCAAATAGCAATCAGCCCCAGCATTTT; cdr3_aa: CASSNSNQPQHF
j_call: TRBJ2-2; v_call: TRBV5-6; d_call: .; clone_size: .; cdr3_nt: TGTGCCAGCAGCTTGGCCGGCGGCGGGGCCAGAACCGGGGAGCTGTTTTTT; cdr3_aa: CASSLAGGGARTGELFF
j_call: TRBJ2-3; v_call: TRBV18; d_call: TRBD1; clone_size: .; cdr3_nt: TGTGCCAGCTCACCTAGACAGGGGGCTGGCACAGATACGCAGTATTTT; cdr3_aa: CASSPRQGAGTDTQYF
j_call: TRBJ2-6; v_call: TRBV10-3; d_call: .; clone_size: .; cdr3_nt: TGTGCCACCGAGGGGGGACAGAATACCCTGGGTCGGTCCAACGTCCTGACTTTC; cdr3_aa: CATEGGQNTLGRSNVLTF
j_call: TRBJ1-1; v_call: TRBV27; d_call: .; clone_size: few; cdr3_nt: TGTGCCAGCAGTTTTCAGGGAGGCAGCACTGAAGCTTTCTTT; cdr3_aa: CASSFQGGSTEAFF
j_call: TRBJ1-4; v_call: TRBV18; d_call: .; clone_size: once; cdr3_nt: TGTGCCAGCTCACCACAACAGGGTGGGAGTGAAAAACTGTTTTTT; cdr3_aa: CASSPQQGGSEKLFF
j_call: TRBJ1-6; v_call: TRBV2; d_call: .; clone_size: .; cdr3_nt: TGTGCCAGCAGTGAGAGGTCCTATAATTCACCCCTCCACTTT; cdr3_aa: CASSERSYNSPLHF
j_call: TRBJ1-2; v_call: TRBV5-4; d_call: .; clone_size: .; cdr3_nt: TGTGCCAGCAGCTTGGATGGGGGAGCTAACTATGGCTACACCTTC; cdr3_aa: CASSLDGGANYGYTF
j_call: TRBJ1-2; v_call: TRBV14; d_call: .; clone_size: once; cdr3_nt: TGTGCCAGCAGCCAAATACGGAACCCCTATGGCTACACCTTC; cdr3_aa: CASSQIRNPYGYTF
j_call: TRBJ1-3; v_call: TRBV5-6; d_call: TRBD1; clone_size: .; cdr3_nt: TGTGCCAGCAGCCTATATACAGGGGGCTCTGGAAACACCATATATTTT; cdr3_aa: CASSLYTGGSGNTIYF
j_call: TRBJ1-2; v_call: TRBV28; d_call: .; clone_size: .; cdr3_nt: TGTGCCAGCATTCTCTCTACAGGGTGGGACTATGGCTACACCTTC; cdr3_aa: CASILSTGWDYGYTF
j_call: TRBJ2-4; v_call: TRBV5-6; d_call: .; clone_size: .; cdr3_nt: TGTGCCAGCAGCGCCGGAGGAGGGTCGGTCAAAAACATTCAGTACTTC; cdr3_aa: CASSAGGGSVKNIQYF
j_call: TRBJ2-2; v_call: TRBV6-5; d_call: .; clone_size: .; cdr3_nt: TGTGCCAGCAGTTACTTTGACCCCGGGGAGCTGTTTTTT; cdr3_aa: CASSYFDPGELFF
j_call: TRBJ1-1; v_call: TRBV30; d_call: .; clone_size: .; cdr3_nt: TGTGCCTGGAGTTTAGTCATGAACACTGAAGCTTTCTTT; cdr3_aa: CAWSLVMNTEAFF
j_call: TRBJ2-3; v_call: TRBV5-4; d_call: TRBD1; clone_size: once; cdr3_nt: TGTGCCAGCTCCAAGGGGGCGGGCACAGATACGCAGTATTTT; cdr3_aa: CASSKGAGTDTQYF
j_call: TRBJ1-4; v_call: TRBV4-1; d_call: .; clone_size: .; cdr3_nt: TGCGCCAGCAGCCAAGTCATGTGGGGATCAACTAATGAAAAACTGTTTTTT; cdr3_aa: CASSQVMWGSTNEKLFF
j_call: TRBJ2-5; v_call: TRBV6-5; d_call: TRBD2; clone_size: once; cdr3_nt: TGTGCCAGCAGTTACACGGGACTAGCACAAGAGACCCAGTACTTC; cdr3_aa: CASSYTGLAQETQYF
j_call: TRBJ1-1; v_call: TRBV7-2; d_call: .; clone_size: once; cdr3_nt: TGTGCCAGCAGCCGGAAAGGGGGGTCGGACACTGAAGCTTTCTTT; cdr3_aa: CASSRKGGSDTEAFF
j_call: TRBJ2-1; v_call: TRBV11-3; d_call: TRBD2; clone_size: .; cdr3_nt: TGTGCCAGCAGCTTCGGGACTAGCGGGAGAGGGGATGAGCAGTTCTTC; cdr3_aa: CASSFGTSGRGDEQFF
j_call: TRBJ2-3; v_call: TRBV6-5; d_call: TRBD2; clone_size: .; cdr3_nt: TGTGCCAGCAGTTACTCCCCCCTAGCGGGGGTAGATACGCAGTATTTT; cdr3_aa: CASSYSPLAGVDTQYF
j_call: TRBJ1-5; v_call: TRBV6-5; d_call: .; clone_size: .; cdr3_nt: TGTGCCAGCAGTTACGGAATTGAGGGCAATCAGCCCCAGCATTTT; cdr3_aa: CASSYGIEGNQPQHF
j_call: TRBJ2-3; v_call: TRBV27; d_call: TRBD1; clone_size: .; cdr3_nt: TGTGCCAGCACCTCGCGTCCAGGGGGCTTCGCAGATACGCAGTATTTT; cdr3_aa: CASTSRPGGFADTQYF
j_call: TRBJ2-7; v_call: TRBV10-3; d_call: .; clone_size: .; cdr3_nt: TGTGCCATCAGTGACTCGGGACCCCTCGAGCAGTACTTC; cdr3_aa: CAISDSGPLEQYF
j_call: TRBJ1-5; v_call: TRBV28; d_call: .; clone_size: .; cdr3_nt: TGTGCCATCGATAGTACAGGGCTACGCCAGCCCCAGCATTTT; cdr3_aa: CAIDSTGLRQPQHF
j_call: TRBJ1-6; v_call: TRBV19; d_call: .; clone_size: few; cdr3_nt: TGTGCCACAGGGTTTTATTCACCCCTCCACTTT; cdr3_aa: CATGFYSPLHF
j_call: TRBJ1-5; v_call: TRBV7-2; d_call: .; clone_size: .; cdr3_nt: TGTGCCAGCAGCTTAAGGGTACAGCAGCCCCAGCATTTT; cdr3_aa: CASSLRVQQPQHF
j_call: TRBJ2-3; v_call: TRBV6-5; d_call: TRBD1; clone_size: .; cdr3_nt: TGTGCCAGCAGTTCCCAGGGGGCTGGGGATACGCAGTATTTT; cdr3_aa: CASSSQGAGDTQYF
j_call: TRBJ2-1; v_call: TRBV12-5; d_call: .; clone_size: .; cdr3_nt: TGTGCTAGTGCTGGGGACTTACTGAACAATGAGCAGTTCTTC; cdr3_aa: CASAGDLLNNEQFF
j_call: TRBJ1-4; v_call: TRBV18; d_call: .; clone_size: once; cdr3_nt: TGTGCCAGCTCCCCCAAAGGGACGGAAGCAACTAATGAAAAACTGTTTTTT; cdr3_aa: CASSPKGTEATNEKLFF
j_call: TRBJ2-1; v_call: TRBV7-6; d_call: .; clone_size: .; cdr3_nt: TGTGCCAGCAGCTCCCCTGCCCACAATGAGCAGTTCTTC; cdr3_aa: CASSSPAHNEQFF
j_call: TRBJ1-4; v_call: TRBV4-1; d_call: TRBD1; clone_size: .; cdr3_nt: TGCGCCAGCAGCTCTGAACCGGGACAGCCTGAAAAACTGTTTTTT; cdr3_aa: CASSSEPGQPEKLFF
j_call: TRBJ2-2; v_call: TRBV6-5; d_call: TRBD1; clone_size: .; cdr3_nt: TGTGCCAGCAGTTCCGGGACAGTTCAAGCCGGGGAGCTGTTTTTT; cdr3_aa: CASSSGTVQAGELFF
j_call: TRBJ2-2; v_call: TRBV29-1; d_call: .; clone_size: .; cdr3_nt: TGCAGCGTTGGTTACACCGGGGAGCTGTTTTTT; cdr3_aa: CSVGYTGELFF
j_call: TRBJ1-2; v_call: TRBV28; d_call: .; clone_size: .; cdr3_nt: TGTGCCAGCAGTCCCTCAACTGCCTTCTATGGCTACACCTTC; cdr3_aa: CASSPSTAFYGYTF
j_call: TRBJ2-1; v_call: TRBV2; d_call: .; clone_size: .; cdr3_nt: TGTGCCAGCAGTTACCGGGACTACAATGAGCAGTTCTTC; cdr3_aa: CASSYRDYNEQFF
j_call: TRBJ1-3; v_call: TRBV18; d_call: .; clone_size: .; cdr3_nt: TGTGCCAGCTCACCTTCGACAGGCGGGGGCCCCTTGAGCTCTGGAAACACCATATATTTT; cdr3_aa: CASSPSTGGGPLSSGNTIYF
j_call: TRBJ2-7; v_call: TRBV23-1; d_call: .; clone_size: .; cdr3_nt: TGCGCCAGCAGTCAATCGAACTACTACTACGAGCAGTACTTC; cdr3_aa: CASSQSNYYYEQYF
j_call: TRBJ1-1; v_call: TRBV18; d_call: TRBD1; clone_size: .; cdr3_nt: TGTGCCAGCTCACCGCGGACAGGGGAGAACACTGAAGCTTTCTTT; cdr3_aa: CASSPRTGENTEAFF
j_call: TRBJ1-2; v_call: TRBV5-4; d_call: .; clone_size: .; cdr3_nt: TGTGCCAGCAGCTTGAACAGGCATTTCTATGGCTACACCTTC; cdr3_aa: CASSLNRHFYGYTF
j_call: TRBJ1-2; v_call: TRBV4-1; d_call: .; clone_size: .; cdr3_nt: TGCGCCAGCAGCCAAGGTTTAAAGTGGGGAACCGCCGGTAACTATGGCTACACCTTC; cdr3_aa: CASSQGLKWGTAGNYGYTF
j_call: TRBJ1-5; v_call: TRBV6-5; d_call: .; clone_size: .; cdr3_nt: TGTGCCAGCAGTTACTCGGGCACTAGCAATCAGCCCCAGCATTTT; cdr3_aa: CASSYSGTSNQPQHF
j_call: TRBJ1-2; v_call: TRBV5-8; d_call: .; clone_size: .; cdr3_nt: TGTGCCAGCAGCTTGGACTTAACCTATGGCTACACCTTC; cdr3_aa: CASSLDLTYGYTF
j_call: TRBJ1-4; v_call: TRBV5-5; d_call: .; clone_size: .; cdr3_nt: TGTGCCAGCAGCCTCTCCCCCGACAGAAATGAAAAACTGTTTTTT; cdr3_aa: CASSLSPDRNEKLFF
j_call: TRBJ1-4; v_call: TRBV2; d_call: .; clone_size: .; cdr3_nt: TGTGCCAGCAGTGCTCAGGCTAATGAAAAACTGTTTTTT; cdr3_aa: CASSAQANEKLFF
j_call: TRBJ2-7; v_call: TRBV5-4; d_call: .; clone_size: few; cdr3_nt: TGTGCCACCGGAGGACAGCCAAACTACGAGCAGTACTTC; cdr3_aa: CATGGQPNYEQYF